This T cell receptor (beta chain) was recovered during a study of tumor-infiltrating lymphocytes in primary liver carcinoma (dated by TCRdb to about 2017). Some background on the complete study: Of the five patients, three men and two women aged 30 to 69 years, four had hepatocellular carcinoma and one had combined HCC and intrahepatic cholangiocarcinoma. The study combined TCRbeta repertoire sequencing, expression microarrays and whole-exome sequencing across five regions of each liver tumor, with adjacent normal tissue and blood. Reproducibility between technical replicate repertoires was high, with correlation coefficients above 0.95 and mean shared-clone rates roughly 0.86. To link TCRbeta repertoire diversity to the local molecular phenotype, the 20 to 30 tumor region samples were profiled with Agilent mRNA microarrays. Tumors of the five patients were stage T1-T3 N0M0 with maximum diameters of roughly 4 to 11 cm. A total of about 35 specimens from 5 patients, comprising about 25 tumor regions, 5 adjacent noncancerous liver tissues and 5 peripheral blood samples, were covered by TCRbeta repertoire sequencing. Samples yielded roughly 3.65 to 7.5 million productive TCRbeta reads; read depth did not differ significantly between tissue types.

Total RNA and DNA were co-extracted from approximately 20-30 mg of bulk tissue with the AllPrep DNA/RNA mini kit, without cell sorting. Between November 2015 and March 2016, roughly five patients in China with histopathologically diagnosed primary liver carcinoma had surgical resection. Chronic HBV infection was present in the patients, and the patients were treatment-naive at sampling. Each tumor was sampled at five spatially separated regions: the tumor centre plus the superior, inferior, left-lateral and right-lateral poles. Histological examination found more than 80% viable tumor cells in every tumor sample. Pieces of fresh tumor and adjacent tissue were cut in half, with one half kept in RNAlater at -80 degrees C and the other half sent for histology. The germline V gene gives CDR1 as MDHEN and CDR2 as SYDVKM. The CDR3 contains 12 residues, cysteine and phenylalanine counted. The kept DNA is CDR3 alone, 36 bases in frame from the first base.

What the authors observed across the whole study: Repertoire overlap was found to be higher between tumor regions (mean approximately 35%) than between tumor-adjacent (around 17%) or tumor-blood (around 15%) pairs, consistent with antigen-driven expansion. With just four or five patients in the study, the authors point out that the findings should be validated in a larger study. The top 250 clones made up a significantly larger repertoire fraction in tumors than in blood (p = 0.039). Only about 8-25% of top clones were present in all five regions of a tumor, suggesting spatial heterogeneity of tumor-infiltrating T cells. Comparison of CD4+ and CD8+ T cell repertoires was precluded by the use of bulk unsorted samples. Only the TCR beta chain was sequenced, so true repertoire diversity is likely underestimated because unpaired alpha chains were not captured.

Concerning this clonotype: Its antigen remains unidentified. The junction does not match germline at one end; this may be a read error.

TCRbeta-specific cDNA was reverse-transcribed from about 0.45 ug total RNA using a constant-region primer and ProtoScript II reverse transcriptase. The TCRbeta libraries were prepared through three rounds of nested multiplex PCR following a slightly modified ARM-PCR procedure. Multiplex TRBV1-TRBV30 forward primers and a Cbeta reverse primer were used in the first two PCR rounds, each of which was run for 10 to 11 cycles. Sample barcodes and Illumina adapters were attached in a final 25-cycle PCR using Deep VentR polymerase. Before sequencing, amplicons between 200 and 500 bp were purified from gel using a QIAquick gel extraction kit. The TCRbeta amplicons were sequenced with 250-bp paired-end reads on an Illumina HiSeq 2500. The source study handled its data this way. Reads were quality-trimmed with Trimmomatic v0.33, and paired reads were merged with FLASH v1.2.11 to recover full CDR3 sequences. V, D and J germline segments were assigned to the rearranged TCRbeta sequences using MiGEC v1.2.1b. Clonotype statistics and Shannon-Wiener diversity indices were calculated with VDJtools v1.0.0. To reduce sampling bias, subsequent analyses other than the diversity analysis used only the 250 most abundant clonotypes in each sample. TCRdb reprocessing: public reads trimmed at Q25 with fastp, clones called with MiXCR, in-frame beta chains kept. Each CDR3 protein gets just one entry, which takes the most common genes and DNA from the rows behind it. The V and J calls and clone size come from TCRdb's table, not from the authors' own analysis. Across this sample there are about 22,000 distinct CDR3 sequences, with approximately 80% seen only once. The ten largest clones represent 35% of the sample.

The source material was liver tumor tissue from sampling region 2. In the paper's terms, the cell subset or site label means: tumor region T2, inferior pole. The TCR comes from a woman aged 25 to 45 with primary liver carcinoma and hepatitis B virus infection. The rearrangement combines TRBV28 with TRBJ2-7, with the D gene not confidently named. The CDR3 region has the sequence CTISDSFYEQYF. The nucleotide sequence is given as TGTACCATCAGCGACTCCTTCTACGAACAGTACTTC. The full variable domain, completed from the reference TRBV28 and TRBJ2-7 proteins outside the CDR3, reads DVKVTQSSRYLVKRTGEKVFLECVQDMDHENMFWYRQDPGLGLRLIYFSYDVKMKEKGDIPEGYSVSREKKERFSLILESASTNQTSMYLCTISDSFYEQYFGPGTRLTVT.